This T cell receptor beta chain was identified during a study of tumor and adjacent non-tumor tissue in lung cancer. As for this clonotype: One end of the junction fails to match germline, which may point to a read error.

This sample's RNA came from whole unsorted tissue. Distant lung tissue was collected more than 3 cm away from the tumor edge. The CDR3 loop spans 13 amino acids. The germline gives CDR1 GTSNPN, CDR2 SVGIG (reference sequence). Three rounds of nested PCR, following a modified ARM-PCR protocol, produced the TCRbeta library. TCRdb reprocessed the multiplex PCR reads with MiXCR, giving one entry per CDR3 protein. The sample yields roughly 49,000 distinct CDR3 sequences, 74% seen once. The clonotype originates from an older woman with non-small cell lung cancer. Sequencing was carried out using distant non-tumor lung tissue. The chain employs TRBV30 and TRBJ2-7, with 7 positions matching TRBD2. In DNA, the CDR3 is TGTGCCTGGAGCTCAGCGGGGCCCTACGAACAGTACTTC. This sequence encodes CAWSSAGPYEQYF.